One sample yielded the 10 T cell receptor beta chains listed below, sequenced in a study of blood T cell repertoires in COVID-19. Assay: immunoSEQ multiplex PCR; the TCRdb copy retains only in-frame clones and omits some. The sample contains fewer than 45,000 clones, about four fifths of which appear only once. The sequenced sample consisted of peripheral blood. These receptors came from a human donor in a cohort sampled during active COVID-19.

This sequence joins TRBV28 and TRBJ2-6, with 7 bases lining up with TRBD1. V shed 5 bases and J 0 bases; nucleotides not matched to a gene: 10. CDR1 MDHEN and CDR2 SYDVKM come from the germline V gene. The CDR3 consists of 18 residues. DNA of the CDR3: TGTGCCAGCAGTGATCGACAGGGCCATTACTCTGGGGCCAACGTCCTGACTTTC. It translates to CASSDRQGHYSGANVLTF.

CDR3 in DNA: TGTGCCAGCAGAACAGGGGGCCGGTACTATGGCTACACCTTC. Encoded protein: CASRTGGRYYGYTF. The rearrangement uses TRBV28 and TRBJ1-2, with TRBD1 identical over 9 bases. With 6 bases clipped from V and 3 bases from J, the junction kept 5 bases outside the gene matches. There are 14 residues in the CDR3. Germline values: CDR1 MDHEN, CDR2 SYDVKM.

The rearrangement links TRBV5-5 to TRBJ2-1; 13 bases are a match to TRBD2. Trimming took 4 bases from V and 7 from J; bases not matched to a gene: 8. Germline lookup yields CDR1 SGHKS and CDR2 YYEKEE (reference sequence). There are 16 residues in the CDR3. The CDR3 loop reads CASSHTTSGRANEQFF. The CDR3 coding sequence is TGTGCCAGCAGCCATACCACTAGCGGGAGGGCTAATGAGCAGTTCTTC.

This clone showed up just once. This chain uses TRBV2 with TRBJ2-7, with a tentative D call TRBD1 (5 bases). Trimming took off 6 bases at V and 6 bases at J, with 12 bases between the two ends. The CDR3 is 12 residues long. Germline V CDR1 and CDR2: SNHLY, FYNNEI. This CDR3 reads CASRQDTGEQYF. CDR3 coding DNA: TGTGCCAGCAGGCAGGACACTGGCGAGCAGTACTTC.

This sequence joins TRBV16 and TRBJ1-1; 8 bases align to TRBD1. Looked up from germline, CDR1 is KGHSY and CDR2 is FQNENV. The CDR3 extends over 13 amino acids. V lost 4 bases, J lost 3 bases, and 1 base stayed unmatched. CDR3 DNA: TGTGCCAGCAGCCTCAGGGGGCACACTGAAGCTTTCTTT. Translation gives CASSLRGHTEAFF. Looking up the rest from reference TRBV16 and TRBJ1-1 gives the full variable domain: GEEVAQTPKHLVRGEGQKAKLYCAPIKGHSYVFWYQQVLKNEFKFLISFQNENVFDETGMPKERFSAKCLPNSPCSLEIQATKLEDSAVYFCASSLRGHTEAFFGQGTRLTVV.

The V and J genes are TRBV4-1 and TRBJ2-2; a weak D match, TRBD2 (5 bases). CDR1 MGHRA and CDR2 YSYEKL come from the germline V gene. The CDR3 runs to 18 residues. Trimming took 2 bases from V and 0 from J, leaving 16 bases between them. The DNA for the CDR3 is TGCGCCAGCAGCCAATTAGAAAGGACTGGTACGAACACCGGGGAGCTGTTTTTT. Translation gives CASSQLERTGTNTGELFF.

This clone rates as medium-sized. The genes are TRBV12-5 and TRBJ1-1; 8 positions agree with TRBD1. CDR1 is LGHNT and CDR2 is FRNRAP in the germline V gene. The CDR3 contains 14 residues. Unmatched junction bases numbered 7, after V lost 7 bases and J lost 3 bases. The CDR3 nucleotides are TGTGCTAGTGTTGAACAGGGGGATGACACTGAAGCTTTCTTT. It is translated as CASVEQGDDTEAFF. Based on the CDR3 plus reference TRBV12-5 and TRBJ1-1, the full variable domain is DARVTQTPRHKVTEMGQEVTMRCQPILGHNTVFWYRQTMMQGLELLAYFRNRAPLDDSGMPKDRFSAEMPDATLATLKIQPSEPRDSAVYFCASVEQGDDTEAFFGQGTRLTVV.

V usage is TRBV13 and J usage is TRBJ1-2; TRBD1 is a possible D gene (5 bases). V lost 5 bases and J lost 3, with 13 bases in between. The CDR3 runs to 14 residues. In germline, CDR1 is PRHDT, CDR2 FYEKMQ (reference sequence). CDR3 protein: CASSPLGGDYGYTF. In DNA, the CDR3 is TGTGCCAGCAGCCCACTTGGGGGGGACTATGGCTACACCTTC.

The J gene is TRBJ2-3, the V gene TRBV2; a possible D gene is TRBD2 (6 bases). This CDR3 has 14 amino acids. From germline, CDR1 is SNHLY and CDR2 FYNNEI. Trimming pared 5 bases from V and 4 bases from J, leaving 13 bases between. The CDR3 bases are TGTGCCAGCAGTAAGGTCGGGAGTGCAGATACGCAGTATTTT. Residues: CASSKVGSADTQYF.

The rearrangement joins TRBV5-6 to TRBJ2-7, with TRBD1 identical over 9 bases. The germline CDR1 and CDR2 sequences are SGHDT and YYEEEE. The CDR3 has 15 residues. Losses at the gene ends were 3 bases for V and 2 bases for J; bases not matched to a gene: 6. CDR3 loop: CASSWGTGLPYEQYF. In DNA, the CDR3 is TGTGCCAGCAGCTGGGGGACAGGGCTACCCTACGAGCAGTACTTC.